This T cell receptor (beta chain) was sequenced in a study of monozygotic twins with inflammatory bowel disease. Findings and caveats of the study: With others, IBD patients shared fewer clonotypes than healthy twins did, especially with disease activity. Any single strong signal or clonotype tied to IBD lacked support. Between concordant and discordant twins, repertoire similarity failed to differ, a result that limited power may explain.

Investigators extracted total RNA from whole blood and did not sort T cells. For this clonotype: Antigen unknown.

Reanalyzing the 5' RACE reads, TCRdb keeps one entry per CDR3 protein, without DNA. The repertoire shows 200,000 to 250,000 distinct CDR3 sequences; the top ten hold roughly 8%. The CDR3 loop spans 14 amino acids. Germline values: CDR1 SGHTA, CDR2 FQGNSA. Sequenced input: blood. The rearrangement uses TRBV7-2 and TRBJ2-2; lacking DNA, the TRBD2 call made by TCRdb goes unchecked. The TCR was taken from a human donor with ulcerative colitis or Crohn's disease, or a healthy co-twin of an affected twin (not recorded which). CDR3 sequence reads: CASSSTRGRRELFF.